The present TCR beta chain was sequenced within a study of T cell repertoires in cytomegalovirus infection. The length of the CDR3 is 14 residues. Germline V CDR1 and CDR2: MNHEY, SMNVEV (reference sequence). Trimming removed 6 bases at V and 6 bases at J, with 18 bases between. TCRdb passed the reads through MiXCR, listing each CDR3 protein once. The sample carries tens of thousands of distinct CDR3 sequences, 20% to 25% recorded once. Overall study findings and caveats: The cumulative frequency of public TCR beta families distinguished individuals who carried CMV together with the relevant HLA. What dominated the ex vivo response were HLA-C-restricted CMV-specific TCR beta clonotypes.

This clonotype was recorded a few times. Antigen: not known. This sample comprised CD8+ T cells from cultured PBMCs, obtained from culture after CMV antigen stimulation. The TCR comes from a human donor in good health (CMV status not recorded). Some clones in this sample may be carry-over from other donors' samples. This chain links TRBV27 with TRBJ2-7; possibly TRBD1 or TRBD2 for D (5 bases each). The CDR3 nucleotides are TGTGCCAGCAGCCTGACAGCGGACTTGACCGAGCAGTACTTC. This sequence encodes CASSLTADLTEQYF.